This TCR beta chain was obtained from a study of CD4 T cells in relation to SARS-CoV-2 and coronaviruses. Whole-study context: No peptide or an HIV-1 Nef peptide pool served as negative control. Regarding the study as a whole: Pre-pandemic and post-infection samples never came from the same donor.

Clones were read by immunoSEQ multiplex PCR, and TCRdb kept only the in-frame ones, dropping some. The table shows some 30,000 clones, with around three quarters occurring only once. Regarding this clone: The target antigen is unknown.

The unexposed donors gave CD4+ T cells in about 2011-2018, prior to COVID-19. The cells were cultured for 9 to 11 days before CD4+ T cells were isolated. Testing used SARS-CoV-2 S/N and four cold-coronavirus spikes on unexposed-donor CD4+ T cells, cells permitting. Cultures held roughly 2 million PBMCs per well with roughly 10 IU/ml IL-2. This sequence originates from a human donor in good health. Sequenced input: CD4+ T cells from PBMCs, cultured in vitro.

The CDR3 region has the DNA TGTGCCAGCAGTCAGGGTAGGTCGGCTTTCTTT. Translating it yields CASSQGRSAFF. The chain carries TRBV6-2 or TRBV6-3 and TRBJ1-1, with D perhaps matching TRBD1 (5 bases). The germline gives CDR1 MNHEY, CDR2 SVGEGT. Trimming took off 5 bases at V and 11 bases at J, with 12 bases between the two ends. The CDR3 runs 11 residues.